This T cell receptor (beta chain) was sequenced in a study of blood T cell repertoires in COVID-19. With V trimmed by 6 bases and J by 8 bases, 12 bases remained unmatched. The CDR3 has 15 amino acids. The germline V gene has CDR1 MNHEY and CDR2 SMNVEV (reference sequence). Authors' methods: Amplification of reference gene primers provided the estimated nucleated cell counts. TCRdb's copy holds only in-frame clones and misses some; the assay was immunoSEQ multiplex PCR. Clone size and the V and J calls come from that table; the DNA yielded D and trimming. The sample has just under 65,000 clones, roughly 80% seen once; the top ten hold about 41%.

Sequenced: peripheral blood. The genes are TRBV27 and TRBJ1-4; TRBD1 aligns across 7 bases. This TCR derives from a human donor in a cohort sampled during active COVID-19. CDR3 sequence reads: CASRRSRGSGEKLFF. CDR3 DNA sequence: TGTGCCAGCAGACGCTCCAGGGGGAGTGGGGAAAAACTGTTTTTT.